These T cell receptor beta chains were read from a single sample in a study of identical twins. MiXCR, applied by TCRdb to the 5' RACE reads, yields one record per CDR3 protein. The sample holds 1.5 million to 2 million distinct CDR3 sequences, roughly a third seen once. Material: cord blood. The receptors shown here come from a newborn girl in good health. Both conserved end residues are part of each CDR3. Each record gives: clone size, J gene, V gene, D gene, CDR3 DNA, CDR3 protein. A D gene is named only where the DNA matches it firmly. Clone size appears in some rows only: once, few, many, or a class for an expanded clone.

NA,TRBJ2-1,TRBV25-1,TRBD2,TGTGCCAGCAGTGAATCGGGACTAGCTGTCAATGAGCAGTTCTTC,CASSESGLAVNEQFF
NA,TRBJ2-2,TRBV28,NA,TGTGCCAGCAGTTTATCGAGGGCCACCGGGGAGCTGTTTTTT,CASSLSRATGELFF
NA,TRBJ1-1,TRBV6-5,TRBD1,TGTGCCAGCAGTTACTCCGAGATTGGACAGGGGGTAAGATGGAAAGCTTTCTTT,CASSYSEIGQGVRWKAFF
many,TRBJ1-2,TRBV5-1,NA,TGCGCCAGCAGCTTGGACGGAGGGGTCGGCTATGGCTACACCTTC,CASSLDGGVGYGYTF
NA,TRBJ2-7,TRBV4-1,TRBD1,TGCGCCAGCAGCCAAGAACAGGGGGCCTACGAGCAGTGCTTC,CASSQEQGAYEQCF
few,TRBJ2-3,TRBV4-1,NA,TGCGCCAGCAGCCAAGATCCGGGACACAGCACAGATACGCAGTATTTT,CASSQDPGHSTDTQYF
NA,TRBJ2-2,TRBV6-1,TRBD2,TGTGCCAGCAGTGAACTAGGGCTAGCGGTGTACACCGGGGAGCTGTTTTTT,CASSELGLAVYTGELFF
few,TRBJ2-3,TRBV13,TRBD1,TGTGCCAGCAGCTTAGAAAGGCCAGGGGGAGATACGCAGTATTTT,CASSLERPGGDTQYF
NA,TRBJ2-1,TRBV10-3,TRBD2,TGTGCCATCTGCGAGGCTAGCGGGGGGTATGAGCAGTTCTTC,CAICEASGGYEQFF
NA,TRBJ2-6,TRBV15,NA,TGTGCCACCAGCAGAGGCCCCAACGTCCTGACTTTC,CATSRGPNVLTF
NA,TRBJ1-2,TRBV29-1,TRBD1,TGCAGGGCCGGGACAGGGTCGGCCTATGGCTACACCTTC,CRAGTGSAYGYTF
NA,TRBJ2-1,TRBV7-9,TRBD2,TGTGCCAGCAGCTTGGTAGCGGGAGGGCCGTGGATTATCGATGAGCAGTTCTTC,CASSLVAGGPWIIDEQFF
few,TRBJ2-1,TRBV7-2,TRBD2,TGTGCCAGCAGCTACCGACTAGCGAGCTCCTACAATGAGCAGTTCTTC,CASSYRLASSYNEQFF
few,TRBJ2-3,TRBV4-2,NA,TGTGCCAGCAGCCAAGATCAGGGGGGGACGGTAGCAGATACGCAGTATTTT,CASSQDQGGTVADTQYF
NA,TRBJ1-5,TRBV11-2,NA,TGTGCCAGCAGCAGACAGAACAATCAGCCCCAGCATTTT,CASSRQNNQPQHF
NA,TRBJ1-5,TRBV6-7,TRBD1,TGTGCCAGCAGTCTCCCCGACAGGGCCTATCAGCCCCAGCATTTT,CASSLPDRAYQPQHF